The source of this T cell receptor (beta chain) is a study of CD8 T cells in ankylosing spondylitis (dated by TCRdb to 2015 to 2018). About the investigation overall: To find TCR variants linked to disease, the study profiled T cell receptor beta repertoires in ankylosing spondylitis patients and healthy donors. The full study cohort comprised around 23 ankylosing spondylitis patients and 85 to 120 healthy donors. Samples of peripheral blood were taken, and for ankylosing spondylitis patients, synovial fluid was collected as well.

Details on this clonotype: Its target antigen remains unknown. Base qualities are not recorded, but no much larger clone differs from it by a single base.

Here V drops 6 bases and J drops 3 bases, and the junction holds 10 bases not matched to any gene. Via the germline V gene, CDR1 is MNHNS and CDR2 SASEGT. CDR3 length: 17 amino acids, cysteine to phenylalanine. Left in the record is the CDR3 DNA by itself, 51 bases read in frame from the first base. The instrument given in TCRdb is Illumina HiSeq 2500. Quantitative 5'-RACE with molecular barcodes was the method used to prepare the TCR beta libraries. In the authors' own workflow: Disease-linked TCR variants were identified with a new computational method built on a probabilistic model of VDJ rearrangement. In-frame beta chains were kept once TCRdb had trimmed the public reads at Q25 with fastp and called clones with MiXCR. Identical CDR3 proteins give one entry, which carries the most common genes and DNA. TCRdb, not the authors, supplied the V and J calls. For this sample the table gives roughly 150,000 distinct CDR3 sequences, of which around a third were detected only once. The top ten clonotypes cover about 6% of the sample.

Synovial fluid samples and blood samples obtained from the same ankylosing spondylitis patients were matched. The paper's findings and limits, for the study overall: Some of the motif variants had been reported before in the synovial fluid and blood of reactive arthritis patients, a finding that suggests common disease-initiation mechanisms. The disease-linked clones were reported as significantly enriched in matched synovial fluid samples from ankylosing spondylitis patients. Blood from ankylosing spondylitis patients appeared to be characterized by a TCR beta motif composed of roughly 8 highly homologous amino acid variants. In peripheral blood, the disease-linked clones were found at relatively low frequencies and had a CD8+ phenotype.

The specimen was synovial fluid, either unsorted or a sorted T cell fraction (not recorded which). The TCR sequence derives from a male donor with ankylosing spondylitis. The chain joins TRBV6-1 to TRBJ2-2; TRBD1 matches 10 bases in the middle. The DNA sequence is as follows: TGTGCCAGCAGGGTGGACAGGGGGTTTAGGGACACCGGGGAGCTGTTTTTT. It translates as CASRVDRGFRDTGELFF.